These T cell receptor beta chains were read from a single sample in a study of cytomegalovirus exposure and HLA in healthy donors. Assay: immunoSEQ multiplex PCR; the TCRdb copy retains only in-frame clones and omits some. The table includes fewer than 110,000 clones, under 85% detected once. The sample taken for sequencing was PBMCs. The receptors here all came from a male donor in good health and CMV-seronegative. The CDR3 runs from the conserved cysteine through the conserved F or W. The D gene is left open where the match is weak. The size entry is marked missing in some rows and otherwise reads once, few, many or a size class.

d_call,v_call,clone_size,cdr3_length,j_call,cdr3_aa,cdr3_nt
TRBD2,TRBV7-9,NA,16,TRBJ2-2,CASTPSGRAYTGELFF,TGTGCCAGCACCCCTAGCGGGAGGGCCTACACCGGGGAGCTGTTTTTT
TRBD1,TRBV7-7,NA,14,TRBJ2-7,CASSPGQGAYEQYF,TGTGCCAGCAGCCCGGGACAGGGGGCCTACGAGCAGTACTTC
NA,TRBV30,NA,12,TRBJ1-2,CAWSTGSYGYTF,TGTGCCTGGAGTACAGGGAGCTATGGCTACACCTTC
NA,TRBV7-9,once,14,TRBJ2-5,CASSLAGGGETQYF,TGTGCCAGCAGCTTAGCGGGAGGAGGTGAGACCCAGTACTTC
NA,TRBV9,NA,17,TRBJ1-3,CASSQREGPTAGNTIYF,TGTGCCAGCAGCCAACGGGAAGGACCCACTGCAGGAAACACCATATATTTT
NA,TRBV5-1,NA,13,TRBJ2-7,CASSLGQNYEQYF,TGCGCCAGCAGTTTAGGACAGAACTACGAGCAGTACTTC
TRBD2,TRBV14,once,17,TRBJ2-1,CASSLRTSGRALYEQFF,TGTGCCAGCAGCCTAAGGACTAGCGGGAGGGCTCTCTATGAGCAGTTCTTC
TRBD1,TRBV18,NA,17,TRBJ1-4,CASSPTLGQGSDEKLFF,TGTGCCAGCTCACCAACTTTAGGACAGGGCAGCGACGAAAAACTGTTTTTT
NA,TRBV5-1,once,14,TRBJ2-1,CASRTRVAYNEQFF,TGCGCCAGCAGAACTAGGGTTGCCTACAATGAGCAGTTCTTC
NA,TRBV5-1,once,15,TRBJ1-5,CASSLVGGSNQPQHF,TGCGCCAGCAGCTTGGTGGGGGGGAGCAATCAGCCCCAGCATTTT
TRBD1,TRBV27,once,16,TRBJ2-2,CASKTEQGRRTGELFF,TGTGCCAGCAAAACCGAACAGGGGCGTCGCACCGGGGAGCTGTTTTTT
NA,TRBV30,NA,14,TRBJ2-7,CAWNRGSSPYEQYF,TGTGCCTGGAACCGCGGCTCCTCCCCCTACGAGCAGTACTTC
NA,TRBV28,NA,12,TRBJ2-7,CATQDSSYEQYF,TGTGCCACCCAGGACAGCTCCTACGAGCAGTACTTC
NA,TRBV7-9,NA,14,TRBJ2-1,CASTITESYNEQFF,TGTGCCAGCACTATTACAGAATCCTACAATGAGCAGTTCTTC
NA,TRBV25-1,few,13,TRBJ2-5,CASSVLGGETQYF,TGTGCCAGCAGTGTATTGGGAGGCGAGACCCAGTACTTC
NA,TRBV28,few,12,TRBJ1-1,CASSSMGTLAFF,TGTGCCAGCAGCTCTATGGGGACTCTCGCTTTCTTT
NA,TRBV5-6,NA,16,TRBJ1-4,CASSLGQKATNEKLFF,TGTGCCAGCAGCCTCGGACAGAAAGCAACTAATGAAAAACTGTTTTTT
TRBD2,TRBV29-1,NA,14,TRBJ2-7,CSVEAWEGTYEQYF,TGCAGCGTTGAGGCGTGGGAGGGGACCTACGAGCAGTACTTC
TRBD2,TRBV6-4,NA,14,TRBJ2-3,CASSDSGGPDTQYF,TGTGCCAGCAGTGACTCGGGAGGGCCAGATACGCAGTATTTT
NA,TRBV25-1,NA,14,TRBJ1-1,CASSSLRENTEAFF,TGTGCCAGCAGCTCCCTACGGGAGAACACTGAAGCTTTCTTT
TRBD2,TRBV7-8,few,15,TRBJ2-1,CASSRTSGVQDEQFF,TGTGCCAGCAGCCGGACTAGCGGCGTCCAGGATGAGCAGTTCTTC
NA,TRBV30,few,12,TRBJ1-1,CACLQGNTEAFF,TGTGCCTGTTTACAGGGGAACACTGAAGCTTTCTTT
TRBD2,TRBV7-9,few,16,TRBJ2-1,CASSLAGTIGGGEQFF,TGTGCCAGCAGCTTAGCCGGGACTATCGGTGGGGGTGAGCAGTTCTTC
NA,TRBV30,NA,12,TRBJ2-5,CALSGIQETQYF,TGTGCCCTTAGCGGAATCCAAGAGACCCAGTACTTC
NA,TRBV27,NA,13,TRBJ1-1,CASTLGRNTEAFF,TGTGCCAGCACCCTAGGCAGGAACACTGAAGCTTTCTTT
NA,TRBV2,few,15,TRBJ1-3,CASSERDYSGNTIYF,TGTGCCAGCAGTGAGAGGGATTACTCTGGAAACACCATATATTTT
TRBD2,TRBV10-1,NA,17,TRBJ2-3,CASSESGTSGRASTQYF,TGCGCCAGCAGTGAGTCCGGGACTAGCGGGAGGGCCTCTACGCAGTATTTT
TRBD2,TRBV19,few,14,TRBJ2-2,CASRELRESGELFF,TGTGCCAGTCGGGAGTTGCGGGAGTCCGGGGAGCTGTTTTTT
NA,TRBV20-1,NA,11,TRBJ2-1,CSAGGGGEQFF,TGCAGTGCTGGAGGGGGGGGTGAGCAGTTCTTC
TRBD1,TRBV7-9,NA,15,TRBJ1-1,CASSYRTGLGTEAFF,TGTGCCAGCAGCTATCGGACAGGGTTGGGCACTGAAGCTTTCTTT
NA,TRBV7-2,NA,13,TRBJ2-1,CASTQGVRNEQFF,TGTGCCAGCACCCAGGGCGTTCGGAATGAGCAGTTCTTC
NA,TRBV18,NA,14,TRBJ1-2,CASSPFQGPGGYTF,TGTGCCAGCTCACCGTTCCAGGGGCCCGGTGGCTACACCTTC
NA,TRBV6-5,NA,16,TRBJ2-7,CASSSPRGKSTYEQYF,TGTGCCAGCAGTTCCCCCCGGGGTAAGAGTACTTACGAGCAGTACTTC
TRBD2,TRBV5-1,NA,14,TRBJ2-7,CASSLVSGRYEQYF,TGCGCCAGCAGCTTGGTTAGCGGGAGATACGAGCAGTACTTC
NA,TRBV30,few,10,TRBJ1-1,CALTRTEAFF,TGTGCCTTAACTAGAACTGAAGCTTTCTTT
TRBD2,TRBV2,few,13,TRBJ2-1,CASRRGLHNEQFF,TGTGCCAGCAGGAGGGGACTACACAATGAGCAGTTCTTC
NA,TRBV30,NA,14,TRBJ1-4,CAWSVRATNEKLFF,TGTGCCTGGAGTGTACGGGCAACTAATGAAAAACTGTTTTTT
NA,TRBV30,NA,13,TRBJ1-1,CAWSVLEGTGAFF,TGTGCCTGGAGTGTACTCGAGGGCACTGGAGCTTTCTTT
NA,TRBV15,NA,14,TRBJ2-5,CATSRDRGQETQYF,TGTGCCACCAGCAGAGATCGGGGACAAGAGACCCAGTACTTC
NA,TRBV11-2,NA,16,TRBJ1-4,CASSPGSGKVFEKLFF,TGTGCCAGCAGCCCTGGCTCGGGAAAGGTCTTTGAAAAACTGTTTTTT
NA,TRBV19,NA,15,TRBJ1-5,CASSLKGGANQPQHF,TGTGCCAGTAGTCTCAAGGGGGGGGCTAATCAGCCCCAGCATTTT